The 31 T cell receptor beta chains reported below all come from one sample, sequenced in a study of blood T cell repertoires in COVID-19. Sequencing was performed with immunoSEQ multiplex PCR; in TCRdb, only in-frame clones are kept and a portion is missing. The table shows 150,000 to 160,000 clones, with roughly 80% occurring only once. Sequencing was carried out using peripheral blood. Source of these receptors: an older woman with acute or convalescent COVID-19.

The chain recombines TRBV20-1 with TRBJ2-2, with a tentative D call TRBD1 (6 bases). The CDR3 is 15 amino acids. Germline V gene lookup returns CDR1 DFQATT and CDR2 SNEGSKA (reference sequence). V lost 4 bases, J lost 9 bases, and 21 bases lay in between. Here the CDR3 DNA reads TGCAGTGCTAATGAAGGGACAACCCAGTCGAGGGAGCTGTTTTTT. It specifies CSANEGTTQSRELFF.

This rearrangement joins TRBV10-2 to TRBJ2-6; a possible D gene is TRBD2 (5 bases). The V and J ends lost 8 bases and 0 bases respectively, with 8 bases between them. CDR1 is WSHSY, CDR2 SAAADI, per germline. There are 14 residues in the CDR3. DNA of the CDR3: TGCGCCAGCTCGGGGTCCTCTGGGGCCAACGTCCTGACTTTC. It yields the protein CASSGSSGANVLTF.

The CDR3 DNA is TGCGCCAGCAGCTACCTGACAGCGAACCAAGAGACCCAGTACTTC. Amino acids: CASSYLTANQETQYF. The chain links TRBV5-1 to TRBJ2-5; weak D call: TRBD1 (5 bases). Trimming removed 3 bases from V and 0 bases from J, with 12 bases in between. The CDR3 has 15 amino acids. Germline CDR1 and CDR2: SGHRS and YFSETQ.

This clone was found once. The chain has TRBV11-2 and TRBJ1-6, with 9 nucleotides matching TRBD1. Germline loops: CDR1 SGHAT, CDR2 FQNNGV. V lost 5 bases to trimming and J lost 10 bases; unmatched junction nucleotides: 6. This CDR3 is 14 amino acids long. CDR3 in amino acids: CASSTGTGWSPLHF. The CDR3 DNA reads TGTGCCAGCAGCACAGGGACAGGGTGGTCACCCCTCCACTTT.

The chain links TRBV6-1 to TRBJ2-4; tentative D call: TRBD2 (6 bases). The V gene's germline CDR1 is MNHNS and CDR2 SASEGT. Trimming shortened V by 1 base and J by 0 bases, and 10 bases separated the two germline ends. The CDR3 is made up of 16 amino acids. CDR3 in amino acids: CASSEGGVEAKNIQYF. CDR3 DNA: TGTGCCAGCAGTGAAGGGGGGGTGGAAGCCAAAAACATTCAGTACTTC.

This clone was seen ten or more times. The rearrangement uses TRBV29-1 and TRBJ2-3; the match to TRBD1 covers 9 bases. J was trimmed by 2 bases and V by 1 base; bases with no gene match: 10. CDR3 size: 17 residues. CDR1 and CDR2 from the germline V gene are SQVTM and ANQGSEA. Here the CDR3 DNA reads TGCAGCGTTGAAGTACGGGACAGGGAAATCTCCACAGATACGCAGTATTTT. This gives the protein CSVEVRDREISTDTQYF.

V is TRBV7-9 and J is TRBJ1-2; no definite D call. V lost 1 base and J lost 7, with 10 bases in between. Germline V CDR1 and CDR2: SEHNR, FQNEAQ (reference sequence). This CDR3 is built from 13 residues. The CDR3 reads CASSLGAQRGYTF. In DNA form, the CDR3 reads TGTGCCAGCAGCTTAGGAGCCCAACGTGGCTACACCTTC.

V and J are TRBV28 and TRBJ1-5, with D maybe TRBD1 (5 bases). Trimming took off 2 bases at V and 3 bases at J, with 14 bases between the two ends. Germline V gene sequence: CDR1 MDHEN, CDR2 SYDVKM. The CDR3 consists of 16 residues. The CDR3, as DNA: TGTGCCAGCAGTTTAAGCGGGGGAAGGGTCAATCAGCCCCAGCATTTT. Its translation is CASSLSGGRVNQPQHF.

The sample holds a few counts of this clone. The V call is TRBV5-6, the J call TRBJ1-4; a weak D match, TRBD1 (5 bases). The CDR3 is made up of 12 amino acids. Trimming removed 4 bases from V and 6 bases from J, with 7 bases in between. The germline V gene encodes CDR1 SGHDT and CDR2 YYEEEE. In DNA, the CDR3 is TGTGCCAGCAGCAGACAGTATGAAAAACTGTTTTTT. Its translation is CASSRQYEKLFF.

This clone was detected only a few times. This chain uses TRBV2 with TRBJ1-5; D might be TRBD1 (6 bases). There are 15 residues in the CDR3. Per germline, CDR1 SNHLY and CDR2 FYNNEI. Trimming removed 4 bases at V and 0 bases at J, with 10 bases between. The DNA of the CDR3 is TGTGCCAGCAGTGTCACAGGGAATAGCAATCAGCCCCAGCATTTT. Amino acid sequence: CASSVTGNSNQPQHF.

The sample holds a few counts of this clone. The chain recombines TRBV6-5 with TRBJ2-3, with D unclear. CDR1 is MNHEY, CDR2 SVGAGI, per germline. The CDR3 sequence is 14 residues long. The V and J ends lost 1 base and 6 bases respectively, with 11 bases between them. This CDR3 reads CASSYFSGRDTQYF. Here the CDR3 DNA reads TGTGCCAGCAGTTACTTTTCCGGCAGGGATACGCAGTATTTT.

J is TRBJ1-5 and V is TRBV6-2 or TRBV6-3; a weak D match, TRBD1 (5 bases). The CDR3 sequence is 15 residues long. CDR1 and CDR2 (germline): MNHEY, SVGEGT. Deletions cut 4 bases from V and 6 bases from J, with 16 bases between. CDR3 sequence (DNA): TGTGCCAGCAGTTCACTCTGGCCAGGGCCTCAGCCCCAGCATTTT. It codes for CASSSLWPGPQPQHF.

The chain employs TRBV28 and TRBJ1-5; tentative D call: TRBD1 (6 bases). Germline assignment: CDR1 MDHEN and CDR2 SYDVKM. Trimming took 7 bases from V and 1 from J, leaving 11 bases between them. The CDR3 contains 14 residues. In DNA form, the CDR3 reads TGTGCCAGCAAGGGGGGGGTGAGCAATCAGCCCCAGCATTTT. It is translated as CASKGGVSNQPQHF.

The CDR3 DNA reads TGCGCCAGCAGTATAGGGACAGGGGGACAAGAGACCCAGTACTTC. Translating it yields CASSIGTGGQETQYF. The rearrangement uses TRBV5-1 and TRBJ2-5, with 11 bases identical to TRBD1. This CDR3 has 15 residues. From germline, CDR1 is SGHRS and CDR2 YFSETQ. After removal of 5 bases from V and 2 bases from J, the junction contained 5 bases not matched to a gene.

This chain joins TRBV19 and TRBJ1-1; tentatively, D is TRBD1 (6 bases). Germline loops: CDR1 LNHDA, CDR2 SQIVND (reference sequence). V was shortened by 3 bases and J by 5 bases, with 16 bases between the two germline ends. The CDR3 sequence is 15 residues long. The CDR3 spells CASSIRATGRTEAFF. The CDR3 nucleotides read TGTGCCAGTAGTATCCGGGCTACAGGGAGAACTGAAGCTTTCTTT.

The chain employs TRBV6-5 and TRBJ2-2; a possible D gene is TRBD1 (5 bases). CDR1 MNHEY and CDR2 SVGAGI come from the germline V gene. Trimming left V 5 bases short and J 3 bases short, with 10 bases between. The length of the CDR3 is 14 residues. The DNA of the CDR3 is TGTGCCAGCAGTCGAAAGGGGCACACCGGGGAGCTGTTTTTT. It encodes CASSRKGHTGELFF.

J is TRBJ1-2 and V is TRBV30; TRBD1 might be the D (5 bases). The CDR3 is made up of 13 amino acids. The germline CDR1 and CDR2 sequences are GTSNPN and SVGIG (reference sequence). V was trimmed by 0 bases and J by 8 bases, leaving 13 bases between them. CDR3 DNA sequence: TGTGCCTGGAGTGTAGGGATGCAGGGCGGCTACACCTTC. Encoded protein: CAWSVGMQGGYTF.

The CDR3 region is CASSSETPRGAFF. CDR3 DNA sequence: TGTGCCAGCAGCTCCGAGACTCCGCGGGGAGCTTTCTTT. This chain links TRBV12-3 or TRBV12-4 with TRBJ1-1; D is ambiguous. V was cut by 6 bases and J by 10 bases, with 18 bases left in between. The CDR3 sequence is 13 residues long.

The chain joins TRBV11-2 to TRBJ2-1; no clear D. This CDR3 is built from 16 residues. CDR1 SGHAT and CDR2 FQNNGV come from the germline V gene. V was clipped by 3 bases and J by 3 bases, with 15 bases between them. The chain's CDR3 is CASSLIRKASYNEQFF. CDR3 bases: TGTGCCAGCAGCTTGATACGTAAAGCTAGCTACAATGAGCAGTTCTTC.

The rearrangement uses TRBV6-5 and TRBJ2-7; the D is unclear. V lost 5 bases, J lost 3 bases, and 8 bases lay in between. The CDR3 has 12 amino acids. Per the germline V gene, CDR1 is MNHEY and CDR2 is SVGAGI. The CDR3 here is CASSPLRYEQYF. CDR3 nucleotide sequence: TGTGCCAGCAGTCCCCTACGCTACGAGCAGTACTTC.

The V and J genes are TRBV19 and TRBJ1-4; the D gene is possibly TRBD1 (6 bases). There are 16 residues in the CDR3. Per the germline V gene, CDR1 is LNHDA and CDR2 is SQIVND (reference sequence). The germline V and J ends were trimmed by 5 bases and 5 bases, with 18 bases remaining between them. Written as DNA, the CDR3 is TGTGCCAGTAGTGTGCCCGGTGGACAGCTAAATGAAAAACTGTTTTTT. Protein product: CASSVPGGQLNEKLFF.

This clone was picked up a small number of times. This chain joins TRBV27 and TRBJ2-2; D might be TRBD2 (6 bases). The CDR3 is 15 residues long. The ends were cut back, 5 bases at V and 8 bases at J, with 18 bases in the middle. CDR1 is MNHEY and CDR2 is SMNVEV in the germline V gene (reference sequence). The CDR3 DNA sequence: TGTGCCAGCAGTAGTTTTTTTAGGAGGGATGGGGAGCTGTTTTTT. This sequence encodes CASSSFFRRDGELFF.

The chain combines TRBV2 with TRBJ1-2; TRBD1 matches 11 bases. With 6 bases clipped from V and 3 bases from J, the junction kept 6 bases outside the gene matches. The CDR3 spans 15 residues. Germline values: CDR1 SNHLY, CDR2 FYNNEI. The CDR3 protein is CASSRTGGEDYGYTF. The DNA for the CDR3 is TGTGCCAGCAGCCGGACAGGGGGCGAGGACTATGGCTACACCTTC.

This chain uses TRBV18 with TRBJ1-4; 7 bases agree with TRBD1. Trimming at V came to 2 bases and at J to 7 bases, leaving 7 bases not matched to a gene. The CDR3 has 15 amino acids. The germline gives CDR1 KGHSH, CDR2 LQKENI. The CDR3 nucleotides read TGTGCCAGCTCACCAACAGGGGTCCCGGGTGAAAAACTGTTTTTT. It encodes CASSPTGVPGEKLFF.

The sample holds a few counts of this clone. The chain is built from TRBV7-2 and TRBJ2-1, with 10 bases matching TRBD2. The CDR3 loop spans 17 amino acids. Germline V gives CDR1 SGHTA, CDR2 FQGNSA. V was clipped by 1 base and J by 7 bases; unmatched bases: 10. This CDR3 reads CASSLVSSGGAWNEQFF. The CDR3 DNA reads TGTGCCAGCAGCTTAGTTTCCAGCGGGGGGGCCTGGAATGAGCAGTTCTTC.

The V gene is TRBV19, the J gene TRBJ1-6, with TRBD1 matching over 9 bases. CDR3 size: 16 residues. Per germline, CDR1 LNHDA and CDR2 SQIVND (reference sequence). V dropped 5 bases and J dropped 6; count of bases not matched to a gene: 8. Written as DNA, the CDR3 is TGTGCCAGTAGTCCACAACAGGGGGCAGGTAATTCACCCCTCCACTTT. It yields the protein CASSPQQGAGNSPLHF. The whole variable domain, remainder taken from reference TRBV19 and TRBJ1-6, is DGGITQSPKYLFRKEGQNVTLSCEQNLNHDAMYWYRQDPGQGLRLIYYSQIVNDFQKGDIAEGYSVSREKKESFPLTVTSAQKNPTAFYLCASSPQQGAGNSPLHFGNGTRLTVT.

The chain couples TRBV29-1 to TRBJ2-3; 9 positions agree with TRBD1. The CDR3 extends over 15 amino acids. V was clipped by 6 bases and J by 4 bases; unmatched bases: 11. CDR1 is SQVTM, CDR2 ANQGSEA, per germline. The CDR3: CSVRDRERGADTQYF. The CDR3 bases are TGCAGCGTACGGGACAGGGAGCGTGGAGCAGATACGCAGTATTTT.

This rearrangement joins TRBV6-4 to TRBJ2-7; tentative D call: TRBD2 (5 bases). V lost 5 bases, J lost 0 bases, and 8 bases lay in between. CDR1 is MRHNA and CDR2 is SNTAGT in the germline V gene. This CDR3 is 13 amino acids long. The CDR3 here is CASSRDGSYEQYF. CDR3 nucleotides: TGTGCCAGCAGTCGGGATGGCTCCTACGAGCAGTACTTC.

This rearrangement joins TRBV29-1 to TRBJ1-5; weak D call: TRBD1 (5 bases). V shed 6 bases and J shed 2 bases, with 14 bases lying between them. The CDR3 has 14 amino acids. Germline lookup yields CDR1 SQVTM and CDR2 ANQGSEA. The CDR3 coding sequence is TGCAGCGTCGCCACAGGAGTACGCAATCAGCCCCAGCATTTT. Protein sequence: CSVATGVRNQPQHF.

J is TRBJ1-6 and V is TRBV25-1; D is unresolved. The germline V and J ends were trimmed by 7 bases and 4 bases, with 14 bases remaining between them. This CDR3 comprises 15 residues. Looked up from germline, CDR1 is MGHDK and CDR2 is SYGVNS. The CDR3 coding sequence is TGTGCCAGCACCCCTAGCCCCTCATATAATTCACCCCTCCACTTT. Its protein product is CASTPSPSYNSPLHF. Supplemented by reference TRBV25-1 and TRBJ1-6, the full variable domain reads EADIYQTPRYLVIGTGKKITLECSQTMGHDKMYWYQQDPGMELHLIHYSYGVNSTEKGDLSSESTVSRIRTEHFPLTLESARPSHTSQYLCASTPSPSYNSPLHFGNGTRLTVT.

The rearrangement uses TRBV28 and TRBJ1-2; 7 bases are shared with TRBD1. The CDR3 runs to 13 residues. The germline V gene encodes CDR1 MDHEN and CDR2 SYDVKM. V gave up 8 bases and J gave up 5 bases; unmatched junction bases: 8. CDR3 residues: CASRPDRVYGYTF. In nucleotides, the CDR3 is TGTGCCAGCCGCCCAGACAGGGTATATGGCTACACCTTC.